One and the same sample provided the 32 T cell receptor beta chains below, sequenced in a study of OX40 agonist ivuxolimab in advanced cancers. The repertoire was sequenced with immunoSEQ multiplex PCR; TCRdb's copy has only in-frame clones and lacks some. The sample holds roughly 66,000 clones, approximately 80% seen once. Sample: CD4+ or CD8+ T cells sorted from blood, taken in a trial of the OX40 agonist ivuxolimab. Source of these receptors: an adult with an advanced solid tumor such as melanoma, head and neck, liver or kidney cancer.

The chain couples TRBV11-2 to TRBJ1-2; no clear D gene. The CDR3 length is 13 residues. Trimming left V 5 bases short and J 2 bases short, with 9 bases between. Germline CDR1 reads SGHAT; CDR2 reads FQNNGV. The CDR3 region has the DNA TGTGCCAGCAGCCCTTCCATAAACTATGGCTACACCTTC. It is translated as CASSPSINYGYTF.

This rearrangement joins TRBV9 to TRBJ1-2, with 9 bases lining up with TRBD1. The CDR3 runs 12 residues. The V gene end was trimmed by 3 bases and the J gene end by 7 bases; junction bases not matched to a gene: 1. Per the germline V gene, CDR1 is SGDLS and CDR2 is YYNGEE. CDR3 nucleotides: TGTGCCAGCAGCGGGGACAGGGTTGGCTACACCTTC. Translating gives CASSGDRVGYTF.

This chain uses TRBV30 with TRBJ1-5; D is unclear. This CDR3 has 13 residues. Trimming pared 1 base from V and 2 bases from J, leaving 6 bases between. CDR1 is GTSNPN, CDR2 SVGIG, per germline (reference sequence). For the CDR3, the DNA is TGTGCCTGGAGTGGGGCAGGCAATCAGCCCCAGCATTTT. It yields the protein CAWSGAGNQPQHF. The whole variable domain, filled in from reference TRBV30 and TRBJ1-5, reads SQTIHQWPATLVQPVGSPLSLECTVEGTSNPNLYWYRQAAGRGLQLLFYSVGIGQISSEVPQNLSASRPQDRQFILSSKKLLLSDSGFYLCAWSGAGNQPQHFGDGTRLSIL.

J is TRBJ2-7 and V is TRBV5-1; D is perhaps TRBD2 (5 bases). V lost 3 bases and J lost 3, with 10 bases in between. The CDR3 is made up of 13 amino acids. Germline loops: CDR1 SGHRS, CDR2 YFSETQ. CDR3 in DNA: TGCGCCAGCAGCTCAGCGGTAGGCTACGAGCAGTACTTC. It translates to CASSSAVGYEQYF.

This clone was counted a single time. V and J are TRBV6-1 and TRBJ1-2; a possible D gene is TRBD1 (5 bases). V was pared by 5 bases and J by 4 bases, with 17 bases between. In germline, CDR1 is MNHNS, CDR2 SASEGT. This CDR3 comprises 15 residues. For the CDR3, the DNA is TGTGCCAGCAGTCGGGACCCCGATCCTTCCTATGGCTACACCTTC. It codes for CASSRDPDPSYGYTF.

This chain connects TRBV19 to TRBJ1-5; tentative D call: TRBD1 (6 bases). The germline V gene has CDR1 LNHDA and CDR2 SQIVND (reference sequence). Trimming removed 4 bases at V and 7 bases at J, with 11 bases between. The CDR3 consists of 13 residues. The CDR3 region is CASSTGEKQPQHF. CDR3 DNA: TGTGCCAGTAGTACAGGGGAGAAGCAGCCCCAGCATTTT.

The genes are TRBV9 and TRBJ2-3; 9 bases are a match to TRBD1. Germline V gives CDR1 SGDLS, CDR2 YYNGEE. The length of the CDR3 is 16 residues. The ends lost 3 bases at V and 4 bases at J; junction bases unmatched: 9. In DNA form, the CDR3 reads TGTGCCAGCAGCGCAACCGGGACAGGGAGGGCAGATACGCAGTATTTT. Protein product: CASSATGTGRADTQYF.

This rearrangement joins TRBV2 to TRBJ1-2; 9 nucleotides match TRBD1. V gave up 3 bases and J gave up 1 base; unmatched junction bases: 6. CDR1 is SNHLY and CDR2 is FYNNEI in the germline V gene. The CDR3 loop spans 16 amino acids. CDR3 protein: CASSDPGQGRNYGYTF. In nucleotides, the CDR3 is TGTGCCAGCAGTGATCCGGGACAGGGCCGTAACTATGGCTACACCTTC. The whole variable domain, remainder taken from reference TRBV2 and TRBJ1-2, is EPEVTQTPSHQVTQMGQEVILRCVPISNHLYFYWYRQILGQKVEFLVSFYNNEISEKSEIFDDQFSVERPDGSNFTLKIRSTKLEDSAMYFCASSDPGQGRNYGYTFGSGTRLTVV.

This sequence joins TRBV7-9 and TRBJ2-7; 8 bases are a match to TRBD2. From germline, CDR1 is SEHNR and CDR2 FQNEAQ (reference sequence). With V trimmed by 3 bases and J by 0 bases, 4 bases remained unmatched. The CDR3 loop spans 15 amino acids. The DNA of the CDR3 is TGTGCCAGCAGCTTCGGGACTAGAAGCTCCTACGAGCAGTACTTC. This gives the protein CASSFGTRSSYEQYF.

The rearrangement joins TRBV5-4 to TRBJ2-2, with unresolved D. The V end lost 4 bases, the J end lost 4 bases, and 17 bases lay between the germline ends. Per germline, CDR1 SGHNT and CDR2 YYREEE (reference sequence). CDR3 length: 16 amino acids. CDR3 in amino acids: CASSPQRGSVTGELFF. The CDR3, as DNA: TGTGCCAGCAGCCCCCAGCGTGGTTCAGTCACCGGGGAGCTGTTTTTT. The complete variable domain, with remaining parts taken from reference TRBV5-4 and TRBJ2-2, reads ETGVTQSPTHLIKTRGQQVTLRCSSQSGHNTVSWYQQALGQGPQFIFQYYREEENGRGNFPPRFSGLQFPNYSSELNVNALELDDSALYLCASSPQRGSVTGELFFGEGSRLTVL.

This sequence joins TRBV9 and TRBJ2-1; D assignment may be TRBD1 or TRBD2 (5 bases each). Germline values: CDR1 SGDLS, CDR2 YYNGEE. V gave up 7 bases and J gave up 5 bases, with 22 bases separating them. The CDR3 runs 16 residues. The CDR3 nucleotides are TGTGCCAGCTCTTTCCCCAAAGGGACGCAAGACAATGAGCAGTTCTTC. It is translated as CASSFPKGTQDNEQFF.

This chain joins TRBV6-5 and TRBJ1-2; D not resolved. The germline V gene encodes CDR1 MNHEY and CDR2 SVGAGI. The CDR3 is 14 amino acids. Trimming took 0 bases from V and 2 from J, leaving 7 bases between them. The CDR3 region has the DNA TGTGCCAGCAGTTACTCGGTTTCCAACTATGGCTACACCTTC. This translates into CASSYSVSNYGYTF.

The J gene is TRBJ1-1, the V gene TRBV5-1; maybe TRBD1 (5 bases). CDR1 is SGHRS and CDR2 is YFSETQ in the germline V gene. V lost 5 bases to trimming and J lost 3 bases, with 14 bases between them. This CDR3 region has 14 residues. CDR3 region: CASRLSEGYTEAFF. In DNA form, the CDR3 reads TGCGCCAGCAGACTTAGTGAGGGGTACACTGAAGCTTTCTTT.

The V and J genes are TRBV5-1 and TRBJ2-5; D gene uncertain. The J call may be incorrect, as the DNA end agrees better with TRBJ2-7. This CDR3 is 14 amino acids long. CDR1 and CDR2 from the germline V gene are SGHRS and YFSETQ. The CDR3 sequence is CASSPDPSTYEQYF. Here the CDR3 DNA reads TGCGCCAGCAGCCCGGACCCCTCCACCTACGAGCAGTACTTC.

The CDR3 DNA follows: TGTGCCAGCAGCAGAGGACAAATTTTCACAGATACGCAGTATTTT. It yields the protein CASSRGQIFTDTQYF. The V call is TRBV5-4, the J call TRBJ2-3, with a tentative D call TRBD1 (5 bases). Germline V gene sequence: CDR1 SGHNT, CDR2 YYREEE (reference sequence). V was cut by 4 bases and J by 2 bases, with 14 bases left in between. The CDR3 has 15 amino acids.

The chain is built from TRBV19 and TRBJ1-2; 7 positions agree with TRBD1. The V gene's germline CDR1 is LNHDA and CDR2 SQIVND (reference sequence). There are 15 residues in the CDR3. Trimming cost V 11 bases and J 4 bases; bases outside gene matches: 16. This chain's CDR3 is CAASGAAGGGYGYTF. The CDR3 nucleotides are TGTGCCGCCTCCGGGGCGGCAGGGGGTGGCTATGGCTACACCTTC.

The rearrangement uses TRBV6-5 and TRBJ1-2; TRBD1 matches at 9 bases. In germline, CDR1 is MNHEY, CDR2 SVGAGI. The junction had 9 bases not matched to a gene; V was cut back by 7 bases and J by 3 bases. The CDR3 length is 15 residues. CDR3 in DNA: TGTGCCAGCATGGGACAGGGCCCTAAGGACTATGGCTACACCTTC. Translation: CASMGQGPKDYGYTF.

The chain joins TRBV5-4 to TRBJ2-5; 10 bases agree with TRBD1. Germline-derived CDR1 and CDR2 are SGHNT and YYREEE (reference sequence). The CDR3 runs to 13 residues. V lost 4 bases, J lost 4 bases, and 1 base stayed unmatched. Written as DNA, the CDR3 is TGTGCCAGCAGCCGGGACAGGGGAGAGACCCAGTACTTC. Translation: CASSRDRGETQYF.

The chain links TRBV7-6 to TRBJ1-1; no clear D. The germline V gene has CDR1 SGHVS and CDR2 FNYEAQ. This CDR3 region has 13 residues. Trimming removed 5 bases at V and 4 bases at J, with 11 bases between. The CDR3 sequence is CASSRALSTEAFF. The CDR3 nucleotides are TGTGCCAGCAGCCGGGCCCTGAGCACTGAAGCTTTCTTT.

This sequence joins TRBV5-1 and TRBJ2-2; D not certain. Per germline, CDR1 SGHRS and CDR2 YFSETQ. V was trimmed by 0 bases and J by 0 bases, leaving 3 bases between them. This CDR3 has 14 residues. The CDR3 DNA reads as TGCGCCAGCAGCTTGGGGCCGAACACCGGGGAGCTGTTTTTT. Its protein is CASSLGPNTGELFF. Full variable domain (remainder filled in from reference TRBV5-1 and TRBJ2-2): KAGVTQTPRYLIKTRGQQVTLSCSPISGHRSVSWYQQTPGQGLQFLFEYFSETQRNKGNFPGRFSGRQFSNSRSEMNVSTLELGDSALYLCASSLGPNTGELFFGEGSRLTVL.

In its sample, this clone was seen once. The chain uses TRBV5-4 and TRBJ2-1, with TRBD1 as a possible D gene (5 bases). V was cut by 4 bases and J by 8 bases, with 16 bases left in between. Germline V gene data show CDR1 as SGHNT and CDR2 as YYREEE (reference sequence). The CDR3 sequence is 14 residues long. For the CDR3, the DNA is TGTGCCAGCAGCCCCGACGTGGGGCAGGATGAGCAGTTCTTC. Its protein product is CASSPDVGQDEQFF.

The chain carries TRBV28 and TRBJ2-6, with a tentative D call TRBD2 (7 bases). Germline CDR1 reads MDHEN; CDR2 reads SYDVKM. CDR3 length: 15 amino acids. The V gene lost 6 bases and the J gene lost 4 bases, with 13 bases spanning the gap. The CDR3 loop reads CASRSGGPGANVLTF. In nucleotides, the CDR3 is TGTGCCAGCAGATCCGGGGGGCCCGGGGCCAACGTCCTGACTTTC.

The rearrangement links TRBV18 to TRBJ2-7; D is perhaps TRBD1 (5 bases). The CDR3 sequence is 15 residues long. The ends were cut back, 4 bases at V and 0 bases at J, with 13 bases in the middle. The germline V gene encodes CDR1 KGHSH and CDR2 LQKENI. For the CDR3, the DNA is TGTGCCAGCTCACTCCTAAGGGGAAGCTCCTACGAGCAGTACTTC. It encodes CASSLLRGSSYEQYF. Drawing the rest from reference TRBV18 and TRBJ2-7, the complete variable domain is NAGVMQNPRHLVRRRGQEARLRCSPMKGHSHVYWYRQLPEEGLKFMVYLQKENIIDESGMPKERFSAEFPKEGPSILRIQQVVRGDSAAYFCASSLLRGSSYEQYFGPGTRLTVT.

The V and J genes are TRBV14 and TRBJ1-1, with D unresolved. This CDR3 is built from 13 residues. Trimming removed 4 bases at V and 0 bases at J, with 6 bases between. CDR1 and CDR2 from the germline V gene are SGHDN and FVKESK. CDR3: CASSPQVNTEAFF. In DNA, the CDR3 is TGTGCCAGCAGCCCTCAAGTGAACACTGAAGCTTTCTTT.

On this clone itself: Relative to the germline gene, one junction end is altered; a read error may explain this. The CDR3 sequence: CASGELSGGGSTF. DNA of the CDR3: TGTGCCAGCGGTGAGTTATCCGGGGGGGGATCCACCTTC. The chain employs TRBV6-1 and TRBJ1-2; tentative D call: TRBD1 (5 bases). The CDR3 is made up of 13 amino acids. From germline, CDR1 is MNHNS and CDR2 SASEGT.

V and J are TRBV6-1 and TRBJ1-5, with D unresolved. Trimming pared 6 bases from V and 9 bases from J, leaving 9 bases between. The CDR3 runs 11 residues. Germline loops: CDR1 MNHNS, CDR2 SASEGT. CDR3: CASRSMGPQHF. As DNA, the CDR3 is TGTGCCAGCAGGTCTATGGGGCCCCAGCATTTT.

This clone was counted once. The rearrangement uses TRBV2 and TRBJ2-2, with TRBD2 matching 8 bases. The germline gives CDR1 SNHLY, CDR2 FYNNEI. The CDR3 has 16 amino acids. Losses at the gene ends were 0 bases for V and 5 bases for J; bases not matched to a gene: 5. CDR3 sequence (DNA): TGTGCCAGCAGTGAAGCGGGACTAGGGGGAACCGGGGAGCTGTTTTTT. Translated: CASSEAGLGGTGELFF.

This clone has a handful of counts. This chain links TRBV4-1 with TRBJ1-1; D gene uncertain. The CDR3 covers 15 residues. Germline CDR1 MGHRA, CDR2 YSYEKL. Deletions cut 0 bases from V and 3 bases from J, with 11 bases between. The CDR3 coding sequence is TGCGCCAGCAGCCAAGATCCGACTCCAGACACTGAAGCTTTCTTT. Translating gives CASSQDPTPDTEAFF.

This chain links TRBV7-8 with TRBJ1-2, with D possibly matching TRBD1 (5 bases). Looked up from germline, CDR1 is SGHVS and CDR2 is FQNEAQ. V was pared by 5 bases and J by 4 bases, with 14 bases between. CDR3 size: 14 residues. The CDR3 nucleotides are TGTGCCAGCAGCCAGGGAAGGGGAAGCTATGGCTACACCTTC. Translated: CASSQGRGSYGYTF.

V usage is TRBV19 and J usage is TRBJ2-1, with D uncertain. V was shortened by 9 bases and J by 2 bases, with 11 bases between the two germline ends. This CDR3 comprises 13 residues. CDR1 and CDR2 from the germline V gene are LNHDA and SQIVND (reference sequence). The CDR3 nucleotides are TGTGCCAGCGAAAGCAGTACCTACAATGAGCAGTTCTTC. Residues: CASESSTYNEQFF.

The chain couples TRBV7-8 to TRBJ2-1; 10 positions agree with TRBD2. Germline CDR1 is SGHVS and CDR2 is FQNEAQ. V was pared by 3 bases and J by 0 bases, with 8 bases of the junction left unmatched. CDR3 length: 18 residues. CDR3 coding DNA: TGTGCCAGCAGCTTTTTAGCGGGGGGCCATAGCTCCTACAATGAGCAGTTCTTC. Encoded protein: CASSFLAGGHSSYNEQFF.

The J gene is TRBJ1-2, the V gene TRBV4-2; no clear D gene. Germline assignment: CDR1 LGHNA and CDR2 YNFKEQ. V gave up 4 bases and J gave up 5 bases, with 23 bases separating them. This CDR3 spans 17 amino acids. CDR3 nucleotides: TGTGCCAGCAGCCCCCCCGGGGTAAGGAGCTCTGGGTATGGCTACACCTTC. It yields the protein CASSPPGVRSSGYGYTF.